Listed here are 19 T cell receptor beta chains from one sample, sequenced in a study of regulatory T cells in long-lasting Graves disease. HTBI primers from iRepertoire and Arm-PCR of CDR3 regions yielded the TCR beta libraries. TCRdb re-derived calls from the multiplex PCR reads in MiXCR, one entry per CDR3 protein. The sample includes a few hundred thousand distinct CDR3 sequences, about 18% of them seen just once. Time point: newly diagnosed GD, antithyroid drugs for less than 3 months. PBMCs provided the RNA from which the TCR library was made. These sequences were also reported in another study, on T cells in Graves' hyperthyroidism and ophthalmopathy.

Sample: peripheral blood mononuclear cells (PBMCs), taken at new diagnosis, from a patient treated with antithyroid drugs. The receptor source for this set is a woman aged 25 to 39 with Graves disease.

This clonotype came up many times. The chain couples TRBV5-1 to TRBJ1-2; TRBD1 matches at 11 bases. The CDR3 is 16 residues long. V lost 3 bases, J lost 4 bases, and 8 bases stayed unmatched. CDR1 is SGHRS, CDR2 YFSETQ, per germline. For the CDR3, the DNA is TGCGCCAGCAGCTCGACAGGACAGGGGGCCCTCTATGGCTACACCTTC. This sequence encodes CASSSTGQGALYGYTF. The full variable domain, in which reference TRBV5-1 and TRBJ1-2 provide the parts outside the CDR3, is KAGVTQTPRYLIKTRGQQVTLSCSPISGHRSVSWYQQTPGQGLQFLFEYFSETQRNKGNFPGRFSGRQFSNSRSEMNVSTLELGDSALYLCASSSTGQGALYGYTFGSGTRLTVV.

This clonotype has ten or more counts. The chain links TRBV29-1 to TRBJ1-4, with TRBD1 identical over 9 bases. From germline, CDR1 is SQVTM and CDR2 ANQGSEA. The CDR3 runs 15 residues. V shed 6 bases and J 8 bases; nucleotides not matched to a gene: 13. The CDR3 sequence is CSVSLGQGSREKLFF. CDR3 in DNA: TGCAGCGTGTCTCTGGGACAGGGCTCACGAGAAAAACTGTTTTTT.

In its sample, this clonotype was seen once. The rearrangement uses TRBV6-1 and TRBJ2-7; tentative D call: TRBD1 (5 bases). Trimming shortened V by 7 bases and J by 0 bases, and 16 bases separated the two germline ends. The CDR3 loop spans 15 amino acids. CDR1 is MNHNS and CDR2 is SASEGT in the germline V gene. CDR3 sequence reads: CASKENRISSYEQYF. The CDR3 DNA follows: TGTGCCAGCAAGGAAAACAGGATTAGCTCCTACGAGCAGTACTTC.

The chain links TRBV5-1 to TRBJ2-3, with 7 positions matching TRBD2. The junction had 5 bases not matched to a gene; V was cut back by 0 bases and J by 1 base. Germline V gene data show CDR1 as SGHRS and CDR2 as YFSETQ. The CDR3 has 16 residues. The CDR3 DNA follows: TGCGCCAGCAGCTTGGGCGAGCTAGCGGGCACAGATACGCAGTATTTT. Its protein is CASSLGELAGTDTQYF. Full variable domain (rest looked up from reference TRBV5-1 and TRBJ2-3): KAGVTQTPRYLIKTRGQQVTLSCSPISGHRSVSWYQQTPGQGLQFLFEYFSETQRNKGNFPGRFSGRQFSNSRSEMNVSTLELGDSALYLCASSLGELAGTDTQYFGPGTRLTVL.

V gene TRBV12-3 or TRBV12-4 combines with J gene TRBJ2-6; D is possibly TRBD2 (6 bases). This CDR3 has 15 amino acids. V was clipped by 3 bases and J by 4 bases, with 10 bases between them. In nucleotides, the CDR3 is TGTGCCAGCAGTTTGGGGGGTGCAGGGGCCAACGTCCTGACTTTC. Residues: CASSLGGAGANVLTF.

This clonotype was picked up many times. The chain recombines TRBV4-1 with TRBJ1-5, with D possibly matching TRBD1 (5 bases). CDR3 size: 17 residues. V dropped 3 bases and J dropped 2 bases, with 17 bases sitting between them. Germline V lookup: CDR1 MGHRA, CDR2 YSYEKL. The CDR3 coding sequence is TGCGCCAGCAGCCATCTTATTGGGGCTGGGGGCAATCAGCCCCAGCATTTT. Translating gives CASSHLIGAGGNQPQHF.

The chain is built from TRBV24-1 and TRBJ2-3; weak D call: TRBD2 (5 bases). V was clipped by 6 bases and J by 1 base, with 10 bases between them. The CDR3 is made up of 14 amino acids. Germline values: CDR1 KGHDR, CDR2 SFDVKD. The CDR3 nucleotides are TGTGCCACCAGTTCAGGAGCGGGCACAGATACGCAGTATTTT. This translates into CATSSGAGTDTQYF.

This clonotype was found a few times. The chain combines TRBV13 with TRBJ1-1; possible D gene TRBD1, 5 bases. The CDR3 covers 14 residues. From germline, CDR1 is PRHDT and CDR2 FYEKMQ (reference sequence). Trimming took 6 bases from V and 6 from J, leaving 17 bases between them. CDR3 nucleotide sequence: TGTGCCAGCAGGTTTTCGGGTCGGGGCGCTGAAGCTTTCTTT. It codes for CASRFSGRGAEAFF.

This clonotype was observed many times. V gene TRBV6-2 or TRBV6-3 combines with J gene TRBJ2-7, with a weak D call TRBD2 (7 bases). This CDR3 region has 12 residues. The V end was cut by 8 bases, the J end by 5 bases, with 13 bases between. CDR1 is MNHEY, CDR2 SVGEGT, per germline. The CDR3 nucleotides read TGTGCCAGCCTTGGGGGGGGCAACGAGCAGTACTTC. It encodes CASLGGGNEQYF.

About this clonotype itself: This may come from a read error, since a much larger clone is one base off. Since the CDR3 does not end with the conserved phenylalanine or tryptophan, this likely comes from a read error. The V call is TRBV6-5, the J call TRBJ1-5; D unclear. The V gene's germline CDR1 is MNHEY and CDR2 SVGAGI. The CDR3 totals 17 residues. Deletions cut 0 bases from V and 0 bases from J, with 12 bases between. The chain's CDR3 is CASSYSPLAVSNQPQHS. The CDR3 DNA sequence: TGTGCCAGCAGTTACTCCCCCCTCGCAGTTAGCAATCAGCCCCAGCATTCT.

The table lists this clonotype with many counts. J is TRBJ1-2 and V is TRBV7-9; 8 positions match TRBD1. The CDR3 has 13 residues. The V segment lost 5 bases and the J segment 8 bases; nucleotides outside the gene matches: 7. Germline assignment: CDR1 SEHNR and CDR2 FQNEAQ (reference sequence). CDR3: CASSPPGGAGYTF. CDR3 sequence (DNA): TGTGCCAGCAGCCCTCCAGGGGGCGCAGGCTACACCTTC.

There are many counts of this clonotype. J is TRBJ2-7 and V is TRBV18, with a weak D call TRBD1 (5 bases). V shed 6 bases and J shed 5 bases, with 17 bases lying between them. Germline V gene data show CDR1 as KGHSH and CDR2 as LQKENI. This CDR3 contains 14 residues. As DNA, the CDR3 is TGTGCCAGCTCGCCCCAGGGAATTGTGAACGAGCAGTACTTC. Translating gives CASSPQGIVNEQYF.

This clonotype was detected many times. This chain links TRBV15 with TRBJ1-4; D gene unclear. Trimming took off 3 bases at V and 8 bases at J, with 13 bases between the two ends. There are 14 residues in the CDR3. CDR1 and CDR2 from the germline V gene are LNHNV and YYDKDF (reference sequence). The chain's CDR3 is CATSSSGSEEKLFF. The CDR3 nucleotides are TGTGCCACCAGCAGTTCCGGGTCTGAAGAAAAACTGTTTTTT.

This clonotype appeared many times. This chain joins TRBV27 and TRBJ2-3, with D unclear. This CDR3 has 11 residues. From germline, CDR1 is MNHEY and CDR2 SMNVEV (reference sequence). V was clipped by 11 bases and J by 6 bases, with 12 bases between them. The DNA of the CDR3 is TGTGCCGTAGCCCTGGGCGATACGCAGTATTTT. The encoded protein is CAVALGDTQYF.

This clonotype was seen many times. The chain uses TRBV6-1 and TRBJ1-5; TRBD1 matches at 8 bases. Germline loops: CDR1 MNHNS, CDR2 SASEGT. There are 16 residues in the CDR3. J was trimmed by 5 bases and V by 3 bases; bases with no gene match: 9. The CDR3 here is CASSETPGGLDQPQHF. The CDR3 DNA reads TGTGCCAGCAGTGAGACCCCAGGGGGCTTGGATCAGCCCCAGCATTTT.

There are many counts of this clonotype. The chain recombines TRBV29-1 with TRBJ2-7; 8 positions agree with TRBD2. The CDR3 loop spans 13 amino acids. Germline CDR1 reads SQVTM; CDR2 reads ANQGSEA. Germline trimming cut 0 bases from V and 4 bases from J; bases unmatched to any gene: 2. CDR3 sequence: CSVEDSGGYEQYF. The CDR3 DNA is TGCAGCGTTGAAGATTCGGGGGGGTACGAGCAGTACTTC.

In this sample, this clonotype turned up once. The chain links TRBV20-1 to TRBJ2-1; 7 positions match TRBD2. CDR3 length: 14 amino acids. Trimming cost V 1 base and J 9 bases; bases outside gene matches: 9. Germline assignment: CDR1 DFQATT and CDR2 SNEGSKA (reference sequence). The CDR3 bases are TGCAGTGCTAGAGGGTTGCGGGAGCATGGTGAGCAGTTCTTC. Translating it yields CSARGLREHGEQFF.

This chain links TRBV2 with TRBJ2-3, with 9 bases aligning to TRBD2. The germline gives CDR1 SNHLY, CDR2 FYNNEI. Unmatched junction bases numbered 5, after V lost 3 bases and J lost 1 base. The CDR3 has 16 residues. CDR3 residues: CASSEWLAGRTDTQYF. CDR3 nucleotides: TGTGCCAGCAGTGAGTGGCTAGCGGGACGCACAGATACGCAGTATTTT.

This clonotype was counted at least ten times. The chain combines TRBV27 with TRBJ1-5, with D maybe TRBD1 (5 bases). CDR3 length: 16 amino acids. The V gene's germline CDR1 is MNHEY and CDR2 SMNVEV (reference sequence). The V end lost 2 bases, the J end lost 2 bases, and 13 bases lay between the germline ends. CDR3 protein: CASSLPPRGGNQPQHF. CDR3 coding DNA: TGTGCCAGCAGTTTACCGCCCCGGGGGGGCAATCAGCCCCAGCATTTT.